The rows below give T cell receptor beta chains drawn from one sample of a study of cytomegalovirus exposure and HLA in healthy donors. The method was immunoSEQ multiplex PCR; TCRdb's version includes in-frame clones alone and lacks a portion of them. The top ten clones hold 4.5% to 5.5% of a sample with 120,000 to 150,000 clones, around 90% of them seen once. Sequencing input: PBMCs. These receptor sequences come from a young man in good health and CMV-seropositive. Both conserved end residues are part of each CDR3. D genes are given only for firm matches.

d_call v_call cdr3_aa
. TRBV28 CASSLSGWRNQPQHF
. TRBV9 CASSVASVGTEAFF
. TRBV2 CASSGRDSSNQPQHF
. TRBV6-1 CASSATSGTLPDYTF
. TRBV19 CASSLGRYGYTF
. TRBV7-3 CASSLEGSVTEAFF
. TRBV6-5 CASSSGYGYTF
TRBD1 TRBV4-1 CASSQDGTVNEKLFF
. TRBV29-1 CSVQIARNEQFF
TRBD1 TRBV4-1 CASSQPTGLGNEQFF
TRBD2 TRBV19 CASSPGTSSYEQYF
. TRBV7-9 CASSLAQPLSGNTIYF
TRBD2 TRBV19 CASSPIAGSSYEQYF
TRBD2 TRBV7-8 CASSLAVAGTKYEQYF
. TRBV5-1 CASSLQGTGELFF
. TRBV9 CASSVGQSYEQYF
. TRBV19 CATSPRGGVRSPLHF
TRBD2 TRBV29-1 CSVASGAPRYNEQFF